This T cell receptor (beta chain) is from a study of T cell repertoires in cytomegalovirus infection. Study-wide context: It can be stated that public TCR beta signatures indicated CMV infection as well as a matching HLA type. Points from the study as a whole: Ex vivo responses were dominated by HLA-C-restricted CMV-specific TCR beta clonotypes. Cumulative frequency of public TCR beta families picked out carriers of CMV plus the relevant HLA.

The CDR3 is 13 residues long. Trimming stripped 1 base from V and 6 bases from J, with 9 bases between. CDR1 and CDR2 from the germline V gene are SGHVT and SQSDAQ. A few counts support this clonotype. The antigen is not known. TCRdb reanalysed the reads using MiXCR and keeps one entry per CDR3 protein. Of roughly 630,000 distinct CDR3 sequences listed, more than 20% were seen once; the top ten hold roughly 8%. The genes are TRBV7-4 and TRBJ1-2; TRBD1 is a possible D gene (5 bases). The sequence was collected from a human donor in good health (CMV status not recorded). Some clones in this sample may be carry-over from other donors' samples. Specimen: CD8+ T cells from PBMCs. As DNA, the CDR3 is TGTGCCAGCAGCTTAGGGGGGACGGATGGCTACACCTTC. It translates to CASSLGGTDGYTF.